The clone carrying this T cell receptor beta chain came up a few times. Antigen unknown. TCRdb re-analysed the reads in MiXCR, keeping a single row per CDR3 protein. The data contain around 440,000 distinct CDR3 sequences, 10% to 12% of them singletons. The sample comes from a study of T cell repertoires in cytomegalovirus infection. In the study overall: From public TCR beta signatures came an indication of both CMV infection and matching HLA type.

Study-level findings and limits: Predominance within the ex vivo response was attributable to HLA-C-restricted CMV-specific TCR beta clonotypes.

This clonotype was obtained from a human donor in good health (CMV status not recorded). Some clones in this sample may be carry-over from other donors' samples. Sample: PBMCs.

This CDR3 is CSVAGRGYEQYF. Here the CDR3 DNA reads TGCAGCGTTGCAGGGCGCGGCTACGAGCAGTACTTC. This rearrangement joins TRBV29-1 to TRBJ2-7; a weak D match, TRBD1 (5 bases). The germline CDR1 and CDR2 sequences are SQVTM and ANQGSEA. V shed 4 bases and J shed 3 bases, with 10 bases lying between them. This CDR3 is built from 12 residues.